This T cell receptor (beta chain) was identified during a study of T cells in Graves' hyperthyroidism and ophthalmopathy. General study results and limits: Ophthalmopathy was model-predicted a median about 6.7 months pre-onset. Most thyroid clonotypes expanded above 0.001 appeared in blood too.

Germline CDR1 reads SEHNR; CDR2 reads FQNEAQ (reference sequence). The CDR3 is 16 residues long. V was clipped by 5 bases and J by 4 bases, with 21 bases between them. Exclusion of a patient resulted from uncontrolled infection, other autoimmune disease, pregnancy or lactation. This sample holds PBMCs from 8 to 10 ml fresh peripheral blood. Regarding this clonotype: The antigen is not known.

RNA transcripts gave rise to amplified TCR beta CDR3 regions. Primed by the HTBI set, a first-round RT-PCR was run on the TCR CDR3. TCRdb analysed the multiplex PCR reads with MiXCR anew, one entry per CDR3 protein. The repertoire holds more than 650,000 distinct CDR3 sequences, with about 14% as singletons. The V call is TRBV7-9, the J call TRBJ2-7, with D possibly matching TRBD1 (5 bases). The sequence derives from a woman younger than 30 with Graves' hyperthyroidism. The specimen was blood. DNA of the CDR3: TGTGCCAGCAGCAATTCTAAGACAGCAACAGCTTACGAGCAGTACTTC. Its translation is CASSNSKTATAYEQYF.